The source of this TCR beta chain is a study of T-cell memory formation after mild COVID-19. V was clipped by 3 bases and J by 3 bases; unmatched bases: 5. The CDR3 totals 15 residues. Germline CDR1 SGHTS, CDR2 YDEGEE. Using its own MiXCR run on the 5' RACE reads, TCRdb lists one record per CDR3 protein. In the table there are approximately 250,000 distinct CDR3 sequences, over 15% of which are singletons. The chain joins TRBV5-8 to TRBJ2-7, with 11 bases identical to TRBD1. Sequences were obtained from PBMCs or a T cell subset sorted from them (not recorded which). The TCR sequence derives from a man aged 18 to 35 who had mild COVID-19 (a few samples of this study predate the infection). Cell type and time point are not known. The CDR3 DNA follows: TGTGCCAGCAGCTCCCGGGACAGGGGGGTCTACGAGCAGTACGTC. Encoded protein: CASSSRDRGVYEQYV.